The 16 T cell receptor beta chains given below trace back to one sample, sequenced in a study of blood T cell repertoires in COVID-19. Produced via immunoSEQ multiplex PCR; TCRdb's table is partial and in-frame only. The sample has about 67,000 clones; less than 90% are singletons. Sequencing was performed on peripheral blood. These receptors all come from a man aged 50 to 60 with active COVID-19.

The chain uses TRBV11-2 and TRBJ2-2, with 7 bases that match TRBD2. The CDR3 sequence is 18 residues long. Germline V gene data show CDR1 as SGHAT and CDR2 as FQNNGV. V shed 3 bases, J shed 0 bases, and the junction held 10 bases outside the gene matches. The CDR3 reads CASSFGGAGSANTGELFF. The CDR3 DNA sequence: TGTGCCAGCAGCTTCGGTGGAGCGGGAAGCGCGAACACCGGGGAGCTGTTTTTT.

The chain couples TRBV29-1 to TRBJ1-5, with 8 bases aligning to TRBD1. The CDR3 extends over 15 amino acids. Germline CDR1 reads SQVTM; CDR2 reads ANQGSEA. The V segment lost 8 bases and the J segment 4 bases; nucleotides outside the gene matches: 13. The CDR3 bases are TGCAGCATTAGACAGGGAACAGGGGGGAATCAGCCCCAGCATTTT. Translated, it gives CSIRQGTGGNQPQHF.

The chain employs TRBV1 and TRBJ2-5; no DNA check was done on the table's D call, TRBD2. TRBV1 is marked as a pseudogene. This CDR3 is built from 17 residues. The CDR3 loop reads CTSSPRRRGAEQETQYF. The CDR3 bases are TGCACCAGCAGCCCACGACGGCGGGGGGCTGAACAAGAGACCCAGTACTTC.

This chain links TRBV28 with TRBJ2-3, with D possibly TRBD2 on 6 matching bases. CDR1 and CDR2 (germline): MDHEN, SYDVKM. V was trimmed by 3 bases and J by 6 bases, leaving 22 bases between them. The CDR3 spans 17 residues. The CDR3 protein is CASSLQDQGGDWDTQYF. The CDR3 DNA is TGTGCCAGCAGTTTGCAGGACCAAGGTGGGGACTGGGATACGCAGTATTTT.

The chain recombines TRBV28 with TRBJ2-1, with a tentative D call TRBD2 (6 bases). Trimming shortened V by 4 bases and J by 0 bases, and 16 bases separated the two germline ends. This CDR3 is 17 amino acids long. Germline V gives CDR1 MDHEN, CDR2 SYDVKM. CDR3: CASSSNSAGSSYNEQFF. The CDR3 DNA reads as TGTGCCAGCAGTTCAAACTCCGCGGGGAGCTCCTACAATGAGCAGTTCTTC.

The chain links TRBV4-3 to TRBJ2-4; no definite D call. Germline-derived CDR1 and CDR2 are LGHNA and YSLEER. This CDR3 is 15 amino acids long. V lost 0 bases to trimming and J lost 0 bases, with 6 bases between them. The CDR3 protein is CASSQDRIAKNIQYF. The CDR3 nucleotides are TGCGCCAGCAGCCAAGACAGAATAGCCAAAAACATTCAGTACTTC.

J is TRBJ2-7 and V is TRBV28; 9 bases are shared with TRBD1. Germline V lookup: CDR1 MDHEN, CDR2 SYDVKM. This CDR3 spans 16 amino acids. Germline trimming cut 5 bases from V and 1 base from J; bases unmatched to any gene: 9. CDR3 in DNA: TGTGCCAGCAGTCCGACAGGGGGAGCGGTGTCCTACGAGCAGTACTTC. Protein: CASSPTGGAVSYEQYF.

The rearrangement uses TRBV19 and TRBJ2-7, with TRBD2 matching 7 bases. Unmatched junction bases numbered 20, after V lost 5 bases and J lost 4 bases. Per the germline V gene, CDR1 is LNHDA and CDR2 is SQIVND (reference sequence). There are 18 residues in the CDR3. As DNA, the CDR3 is TGTGCCAGTAGTCCCCAAGGGAGGGCAGCGGGGAGTTGGTACGAGCAGTACTTC. It codes for CASSPQGRAAGSWYEQYF.

The count of this clone is one. The V call is TRBV7-2, the J call TRBJ2-3; 12 bases agree with TRBD2. The CDR3 consists of 16 residues. CDR1 SGHTA and CDR2 FQGNSA come from the germline V gene. The V and J ends lost 7 bases and 5 bases, in that order; junction bases with no gene match: 10. The CDR3 loop is CASKPIPGLAGDTQYF. The CDR3 DNA is TGTGCCAGCAAGCCAATCCCGGGACTAGCGGGAGATACGCAGTATTTT. The full variable domain, with the rest looked up from reference TRBV7-2 and TRBJ2-3, is GAGVSQSPSNKVTEKGKDVELRCDPISGHTALYWYRQSLGQGLEFLIYFQGNSAPDKSGLPSDRFSAERTGGSVSTLTIQRTQQEDSAVYLCASKPIPGLAGDTQYFGPGTRLTVL.

The chain joins TRBV3-1 (or the pseudogene TRBV3-2) to TRBJ2-5; 7 nucleotides match TRBD1. The CDR3 runs 12 residues. After removal of 4 bases from V and 7 bases from J, the junction contained 3 bases not matched to a gene. Germline CDR1 reads LGHDT; CDR2 reads YNNKEL (reference sequence). The CDR3 region has the DNA TGTGCCAGCAGCCCGACAGGGCGGACCCAGTACTTC. Translation gives CASSPTGRTQYF.

The V gene is TRBV3-1 (or the pseudogene TRBV3-2), the J gene TRBJ1-1; the D gene is possibly TRBD1 (5 bases). There are 13 residues in the CDR3. Germline-derived CDR1 and CDR2 are LGHDT and YNNKEL (reference sequence). The germline V and J ends were trimmed by 4 bases and 3 bases, with 9 bases remaining between them. The CDR3 nucleotides read TGTGCCAGCAGCCGGAAGGGGTACACTGAAGCTTTCTTT. This sequence encodes CASSRKGYTEAFF.

The J gene is TRBJ2-7, the V gene TRBV6-5; D possibly corresponds to TRBD1 (6 bases). V lost 7 bases and J lost 5, with 21 bases in between. Per the germline V gene, CDR1 is MNHEY and CDR2 is SVGAGI. This CDR3 comprises 15 residues. CDR3 amino acids: CASTPEPRTANEQYF. The CDR3 DNA sequence: TGTGCCAGCACCCCCGAACCCAGGACAGCCAACGAGCAGTACTTC.

This chain uses TRBV10-2 with TRBJ1-1; 7 positions match TRBD1. The CDR3 has 14 amino acids. The germline V gene has CDR1 WSHSY and CDR2 SAAADI. The trim removed 4 bases at V and 3 bases at J, leaving 5 bases unmatched. The CDR3 sequence is CASSVTGVDTEAFF. DNA of the CDR3: TGCGCCAGCAGTGTTACAGGGGTAGACACTGAAGCTTTCTTT.

J is TRBJ2-4 and V is TRBV10-1; TRBD1 is a possible D gene (7 bases). Trimming cost V 3 bases and J 0 bases, with 24 bases left between them. Germline V gene data show CDR1 as WNHNN and CDR2 as SYGVQD (reference sequence). The CDR3 loop spans 20 amino acids. CDR3 DNA sequence: TGCGCCAGCAGTGATCAGACGGCAGGGGGGAGCCGGTTAGCCAAAAACATTCAGTACTTC. Translating gives CASSDQTAGGSRLAKNIQYF.

The chain links TRBV24-1 to TRBJ1-5, with unresolved D. There are 14 residues in the CDR3. Germline V gene lookup returns CDR1 KGHDR and CDR2 SFDVKD. Trimming took 5 bases from V and 0 from J, leaving 7 bases between them. DNA of the CDR3: TGTGCCACCAGTGCCCCGTATAGCAATCAGCCCCAGCATTTT. Its protein is CATSAPYSNQPQHF.

The rearrangement joins TRBV5-4 to TRBJ2-7; D may be TRBD1 (5 bases). Germline CDR1 reads SGHNT; CDR2 reads YYREEE (reference sequence). V shed 1 base and J shed 3 bases, with 11 bases lying between them. The CDR3 is 14 amino acids. The CDR3 here is CASSLHLRDYEQYF. In DNA form, the CDR3 reads TGTGCCAGCAGCTTGCACCTCAGGGACTACGAGCAGTACTTC.